The 7 T cell receptor beta chains given below trace back to one sample, sequenced in a study of cytomegalovirus exposure and HLA in healthy donors. Primers: 60 Vbeta forward and 13 Jbeta reverse. Clones were read by immunoSEQ multiplex PCR, and TCRdb kept only the in-frame ones, dropping some. This repertoire shows 150,000 to 200,000 clones, about three quarters found once; its top ten account for roughly 3%. Sequencing was performed on PBMCs. The receptors come from a woman aged 25 to 39 in good health and CMV-seronegative.

The rearrangement links TRBV6-1 to TRBJ2-7; TRBD2 aligns across 10 bases. CDR3 length equals 15 residues. V gave up 5 bases and J gave up 3 bases; unmatched junction bases: 7. Per germline, CDR1 MNHNS and CDR2 SASEGT. The CDR3 loop reads CASSRLAGLLYEQYF. CDR3 nucleotide sequence: TGTGCCAGCAGTCGACTAGCGGGCCTACTCTACGAGCAGTACTTC.

The chain is built from TRBV28 and TRBJ1-2, with TRBD1 matching over 9 bases. V was pared by 5 bases and J by 8 bases, with 12 bases of the junction left unmatched. The CDR3 contains 15 residues. Germline-derived CDR1 and CDR2 are MDHEN and SYDVKM. The CDR3 sequence is CASSLGGQGNGGYTF. CDR3 DNA sequence: TGTGCCAGCAGTCTGGGCGGACAGGGGAACGGGGGCTACACCTTC.

The rearrangement links TRBV10-3 to TRBJ1-2, with 8 bases aligning to TRBD1. The junction had 6 bases not matched to a gene; V was cut back by 7 bases and J by 8 bases. Germline V gives CDR1 ENHRY, CDR2 SYGVKD. The CDR3 is 12 amino acids. The CDR3 here is CAITGTGWGYTF. CDR3 sequence (DNA): TGTGCCATCACCGGGACAGGATGGGGCTACACCTTC.

The chain joins TRBV30 to TRBJ2-1; D remains ambiguous. The germline CDR1 and CDR2 sequences are GTSNPN and SVGIG (reference sequence). The V end lost 4 bases, the J end lost 0 bases, and 7 bases lay between the germline ends. The CDR3 is made up of 13 amino acids. CDR3 protein: CAWTSSSYNEQFF. In nucleotides, the CDR3 is TGTGCCTGGACTTCGAGCTCCTACAATGAGCAGTTCTTC.

V gene TRBV19 combines with J gene TRBJ2-1, with TRBD2 matching over 7 bases. This CDR3 region has 13 residues. With V trimmed by 5 bases and J by 9 bases, 7 bases remained unmatched. From germline, CDR1 is LNHDA and CDR2 SQIVND (reference sequence). CDR3 amino acids: CASSAGVVSEQFF. CDR3 bases: TGTGCCAGTAGTGCGGGAGTCGTAAGTGAGCAGTTCTTC.

This chain joins TRBV5-1 and TRBJ1-5; 8 bases match TRBD1. Germline lookup yields CDR1 SGHRS and CDR2 YFSETQ. The CDR3 spans 15 residues. Trimming at V came to 0 bases and at J to 5 bases, leaving 4 bases not matched to a gene. The CDR3 region has the DNA TGCGCCAGCAGCTTGGGACAGGGGAGGTATCAGCCCCAGCATTTT. Translation gives CASSLGQGRYQPQHF.

This clone was seen a few times. The CDR3 loop is CSGQLEVPRGKLFF. The CDR3 coding sequence is TGCAGCGGACAGCTGGAAGTACCACGTGGAAAACTGTTTTTT. This chain joins TRBV29-1 and TRBJ1-4; D might be TRBD1 (5 bases). Germline V gene sequence: CDR1 SQVTM, CDR2 ANQGSEA. V was cut by 7 bases and J by 10 bases, with 22 bases left in between. The CDR3 covers 14 residues. The complete variable domain, with remaining parts taken from reference TRBV29-1 and TRBJ1-4, reads SAVISQKPSRDICQRGTSLTIQCQVDSQVTMMFWYRQQPGQSLTLIATANQGSEATYESGFVIDKFPISRPNLTFSTLTVSNMSPEDSSIYLCSGQLEVPRGKLFFGSGTQLSVL.